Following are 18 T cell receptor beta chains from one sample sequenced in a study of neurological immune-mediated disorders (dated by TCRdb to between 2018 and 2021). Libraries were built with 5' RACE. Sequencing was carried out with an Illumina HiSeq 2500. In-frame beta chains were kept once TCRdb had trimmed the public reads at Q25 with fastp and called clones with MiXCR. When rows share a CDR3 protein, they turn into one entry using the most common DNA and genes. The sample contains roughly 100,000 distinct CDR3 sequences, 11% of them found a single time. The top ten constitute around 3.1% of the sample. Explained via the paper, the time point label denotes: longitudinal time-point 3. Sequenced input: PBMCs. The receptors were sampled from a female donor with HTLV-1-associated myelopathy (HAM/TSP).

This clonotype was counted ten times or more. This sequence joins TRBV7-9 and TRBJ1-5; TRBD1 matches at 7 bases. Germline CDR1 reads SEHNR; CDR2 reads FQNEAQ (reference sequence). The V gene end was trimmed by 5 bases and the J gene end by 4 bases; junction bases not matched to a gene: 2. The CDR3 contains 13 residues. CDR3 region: CASSPQGNQPQHF. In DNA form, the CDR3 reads TGTGCCAGCAGCCCACAGGGGAATCAGCCCCAGCATTTT.

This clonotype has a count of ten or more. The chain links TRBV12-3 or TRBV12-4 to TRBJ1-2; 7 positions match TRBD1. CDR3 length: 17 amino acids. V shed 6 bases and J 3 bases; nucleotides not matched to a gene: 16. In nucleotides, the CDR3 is TGTGCCAGCAGCACAGACAGGGTGTTATTATACGACTATGGCTACACCTTC. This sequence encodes CASSTDRVLLYDYGYTF.

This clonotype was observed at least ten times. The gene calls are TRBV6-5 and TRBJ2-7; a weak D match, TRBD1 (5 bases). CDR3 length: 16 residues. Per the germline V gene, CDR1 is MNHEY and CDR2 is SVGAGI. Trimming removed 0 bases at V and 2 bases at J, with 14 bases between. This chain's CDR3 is CASSYSTGSQTYEQYF. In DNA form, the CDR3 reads TGTGCCAGCAGTTACTCTACAGGATCCCAAACCTACGAGCAGTACTTC.

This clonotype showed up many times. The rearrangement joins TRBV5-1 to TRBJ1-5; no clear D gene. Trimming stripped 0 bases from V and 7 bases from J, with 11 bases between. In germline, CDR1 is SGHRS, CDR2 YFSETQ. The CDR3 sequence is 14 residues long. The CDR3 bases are TGCGCCAGCAGCTTGGATCCGGAGGGCCAGCCCCAGCATTTT. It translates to CASSLDPEGQPQHF. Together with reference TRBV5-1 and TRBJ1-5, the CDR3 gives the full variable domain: KAGVTQTPRYLIKTRGQQVTLSCSPISGHRSVSWYQQTPGQGLQFLFEYFSETQRNKGNFPGRFSGRQFSNSRSEMNVSTLELGDSALYLCASSLDPEGQPQHFGDGTRLSIL.

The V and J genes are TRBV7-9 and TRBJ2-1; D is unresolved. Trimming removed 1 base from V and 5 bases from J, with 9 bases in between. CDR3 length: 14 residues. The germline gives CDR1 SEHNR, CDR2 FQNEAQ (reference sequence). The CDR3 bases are TGTGCCAGCAGCTTAGGTTTTCGGAACAATGAGCAGTTCTTC. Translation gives CASSLGFRNNEQFF.

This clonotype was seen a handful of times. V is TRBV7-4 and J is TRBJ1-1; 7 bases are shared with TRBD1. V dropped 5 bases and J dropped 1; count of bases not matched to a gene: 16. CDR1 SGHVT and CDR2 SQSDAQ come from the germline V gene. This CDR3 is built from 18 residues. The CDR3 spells CASSDNRGLKSTNTEAFF. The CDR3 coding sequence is TGTGCCAGCAGCGACAACAGGGGCCTTAAATCTACGAACACTGAAGCTTTCTTT. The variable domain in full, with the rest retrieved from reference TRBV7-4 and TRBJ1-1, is GAGVSQSPRYKVAKRGRDVALRCDSISGHVTLYWYRQTLGQGSEVLTYSQSDAQRDKSGRPSGRFSAERPERSVSTLKIQRTEQGDSAVYLCASSDNRGLKSTNTEAFFGQGTRLTVV.

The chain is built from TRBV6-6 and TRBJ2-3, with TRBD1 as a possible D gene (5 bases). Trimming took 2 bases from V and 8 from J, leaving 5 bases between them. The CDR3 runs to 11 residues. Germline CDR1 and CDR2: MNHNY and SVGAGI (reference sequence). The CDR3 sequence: CASSYGATQYF. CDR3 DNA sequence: TGTGCCAGCAGTTACGGGGCTACGCAGTATTTT.

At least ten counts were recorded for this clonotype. CDR3 sequence (DNA): TGTGCCAGCACCGCCGAACCCGGGATACCTAAAGCTTTCTTT. Amino acid sequence: CASTAEPGIPKAFF. J is TRBJ1-1 and V is TRBV7-8; D uncertain. Germline V gives CDR1 SGHVS, CDR2 FQNEAQ. V lost 7 bases and J 9 bases, leaving 21 bases between the germline ends. CDR3 length equals 14 residues.

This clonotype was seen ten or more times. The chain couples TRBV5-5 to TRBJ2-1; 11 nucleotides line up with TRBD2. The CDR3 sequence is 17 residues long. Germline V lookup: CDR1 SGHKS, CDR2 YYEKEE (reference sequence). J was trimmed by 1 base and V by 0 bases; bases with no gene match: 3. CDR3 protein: CASSLAASGGSYNEQFF. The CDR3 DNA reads TGTGCCAGCAGCTTGGCGGCTAGCGGGGGGTCCTACAATGAGCAGTTCTTC.

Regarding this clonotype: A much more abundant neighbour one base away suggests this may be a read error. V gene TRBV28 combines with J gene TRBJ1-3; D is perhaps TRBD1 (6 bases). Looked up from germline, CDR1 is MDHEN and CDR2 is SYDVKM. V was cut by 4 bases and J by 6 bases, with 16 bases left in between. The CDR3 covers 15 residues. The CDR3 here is CASSSQGRAVNTIYF. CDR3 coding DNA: TGTGCCAGCAGTTCCCAGGGGAGGGCTGTAAACACCATATATTTT.

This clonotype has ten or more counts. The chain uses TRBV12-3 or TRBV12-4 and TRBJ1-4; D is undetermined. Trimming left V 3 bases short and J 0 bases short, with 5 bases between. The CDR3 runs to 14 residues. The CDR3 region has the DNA TGTGCCAGCAGTTTGAGGGCAACTAATGAAAAACTGTTTTTT. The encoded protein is CASSLRATNEKLFF.

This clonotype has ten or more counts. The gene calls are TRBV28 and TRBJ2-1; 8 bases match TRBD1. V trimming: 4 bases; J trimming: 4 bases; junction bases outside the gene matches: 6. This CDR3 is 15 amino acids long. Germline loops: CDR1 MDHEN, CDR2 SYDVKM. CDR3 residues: CASSYPGQAYNEQFF. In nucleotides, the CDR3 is TGTGCCAGCAGTTACCCGGGACAGGCATACAATGAGCAGTTCTTC. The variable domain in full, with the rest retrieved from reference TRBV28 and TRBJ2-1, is DVKVTQSSRYLVKRTGEKVFLECVQDMDHENMFWYRQDPGLGLRLIYFSYDVKMKEKGDIPEGYSVSREKKERFSLILESASTNQTSMYLCASSYPGQAYNEQFFGPGTRLTVL.

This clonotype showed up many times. The DNA of the CDR3 is TGTGCCAGCAGCCAAGAAGAAGGTACCGGGGAGCTGTTTTTT. Translated: CASSQEEGTGELFF. This sequence joins TRBV3-1 and TRBJ2-2; D is undetermined. V dropped 0 bases and J dropped 5 bases, with 7 bases sitting between them. CDR3 size: 14 residues. Germline V gives CDR1 LGHDT, CDR2 YNNKEL (reference sequence).

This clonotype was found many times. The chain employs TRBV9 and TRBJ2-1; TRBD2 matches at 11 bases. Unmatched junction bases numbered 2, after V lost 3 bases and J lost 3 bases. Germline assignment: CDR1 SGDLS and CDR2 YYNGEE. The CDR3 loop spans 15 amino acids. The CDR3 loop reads CASSASGGLYNEQFF. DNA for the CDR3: TGTGCCAGCAGCGCTAGCGGGGGGCTCTACAATGAGCAGTTCTTC.

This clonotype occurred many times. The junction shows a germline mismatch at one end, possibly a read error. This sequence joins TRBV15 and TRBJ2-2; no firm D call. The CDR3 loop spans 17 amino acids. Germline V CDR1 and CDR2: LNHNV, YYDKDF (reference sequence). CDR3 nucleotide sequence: TGTGCTACCAGCAGAGATACCCTGGCAGGCTACACCGGGGAGCTGTTTTTT. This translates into CATSRDTLAGYTGELFF. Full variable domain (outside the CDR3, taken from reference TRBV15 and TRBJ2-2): DAMVIQNPRYQVTQFGKPVTLSCSQTLNHNVMYWYQQKSSQAPKLLFHYYDKDFNNEADTPDNFQSRRPNTSFCFLDIRSPGLGDTAMYLCATSRDTLAGYTGELFFGEGSRLTVL.

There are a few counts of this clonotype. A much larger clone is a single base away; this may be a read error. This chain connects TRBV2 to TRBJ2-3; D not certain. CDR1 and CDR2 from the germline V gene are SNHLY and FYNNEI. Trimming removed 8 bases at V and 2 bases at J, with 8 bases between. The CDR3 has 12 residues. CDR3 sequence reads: CASRSATDTQYF. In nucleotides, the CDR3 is TGTGCCAGCCGCTCCGCCACAGATACGCAGTATTTT.

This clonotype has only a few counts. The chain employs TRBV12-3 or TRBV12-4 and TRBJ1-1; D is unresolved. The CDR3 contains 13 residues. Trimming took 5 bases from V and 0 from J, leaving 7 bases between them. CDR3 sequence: CASSTTLNTEAFF. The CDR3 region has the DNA TGTGCCAGCAGTACTACACTGAACACTGAAGCTTTCTTT.

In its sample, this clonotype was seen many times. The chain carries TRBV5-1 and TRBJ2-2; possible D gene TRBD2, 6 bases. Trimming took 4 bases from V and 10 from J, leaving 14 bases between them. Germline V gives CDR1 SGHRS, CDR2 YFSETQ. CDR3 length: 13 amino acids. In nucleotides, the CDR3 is TGCGCCAGCAGCCTCGGGGACTCCGCGGAGCTGTTTTTT. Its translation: CASSLGDSAELFF.